The present T cell receptor beta chain was sequenced within a study of cytomegalovirus exposure and HLA in healthy donors. CDR3 length: 18 residues. From germline, CDR1 is LGHNA and CDR2 YSLEER. Unmatched junction bases numbered 6, after V lost 1 base and J lost 2 bases. The PCR had 60 Vbeta and 13 Jbeta primers. Repertoires were generated with immunoSEQ multiplex PCR, while TCRdb's copy carries only in-frame clones and drops some. The table shows about 180,000 clones, with around 75% occurring only once. As regards this clone: Its antigen is not known.

Study-wide results and limits: It was reported that the classifier diagnosed cytomegalovirus status with high specificity and sensitivity in both the original and validation cohorts. A later analysis found that most CMV-associated TCR beta chains appeared HLA-restricted.

This receptor was obtained from a male donor in good health and CMV-seronegative. The chain joins TRBV4-3 to TRBJ2-7; 15 nucleotides agree with TRBD2. The sequenced sample consisted of PBMCs. CDR3 sequence (DNA): TGCGCCAGCAGCCAAGGAACCGGGACTAGCGGGAGGACCTACGAGCAGTACTTC. The encoded protein is CASSQGTGTSGRTYEQYF.